This TCR beta chain was captured by sequencing in a study of cytomegalovirus exposure and HLA in healthy donors. Study-wide results and caveats: Later analysis identified several of the most significant clusters that appeared linked to common viral pathogens.

Regarding this clone: Its cognate antigen is unknown.

The PCR made use of 60 Vbeta and 13 Jbeta primers. Using immunoSEQ multiplex PCR, the repertoire was profiled, and TCRdb retains in-frame clones only, with some absent. The data contain approximately 170,000 clones, 65% to 85% of them singletons. V lost 5 bases and J lost 6; bases outside the gene matches: 8. CDR3 length: 15 residues. The germline V gene has CDR1 PRHDT and CDR2 FYEKMQ (reference sequence). The specimen was PBMCs. This sequence joins TRBV13 and TRBJ2-1; the match to TRBD1 covers 9 bases. The receptor comes from a male donor in good health and CMV-seronegative. CDR3 amino acids: CASSTRQGVANEQFF. The CDR3, as DNA: TGTGCCAGCAGCACCCGACAGGGGGTTGCCAATGAGCAGTTCTTC.